These 27 T cell receptor beta chains originate from one sample sequenced in a study of cytomegalovirus exposure and HLA in healthy donors. In the PCR, 60 Vbeta and 13 Jbeta primers were used. Only in-frame clones appear in the TCRdb table, and some are missing; sequencing was by immunoSEQ multiplex PCR. Its table records roughly 100,000 clones. The sequenced sample was PBMCs. The receptors come from a man aged 45-65 years in good health and CMV-seropositive.

The chain recombines TRBV27 with TRBJ1-1; 7 positions agree with TRBD1. Germline assignment: CDR1 MNHEY and CDR2 SMNVEV (reference sequence). The V segment lost 3 bases and the J segment 4 bases; nucleotides outside the gene matches: 2. The CDR3 is made up of 13 amino acids. The CDR3, as DNA: TGTGCCAGCAGTTTCAGGGGGAGCACTGAAGCTTTCTTT. This codes for CASSFRGSTEAFF.

This rearrangement joins TRBV7-8 to TRBJ2-7, with 10 positions matching TRBD1. This CDR3 contains 16 residues. The trim removed 1 base at V and 6 bases at J, leaving 9 bases unmatched. Per germline, CDR1 SGHVS and CDR2 FQNEAQ. DNA of the CDR3: TGTGCCAGCAGCTTAGGCGGGACAGGGGTACGACGCGAGCAGTACGTC. Protein sequence: CASSLGGTGVRREQYV.

The J gene is TRBJ1-4, the V gene TRBV19; D is ambiguous. V shed 3 bases and J shed 0 bases, with 8 bases lying between them. The CDR3 is 15 amino acids. Germline V CDR1 and CDR2: LNHDA, SQIVND (reference sequence). The CDR3 coding sequence is TGTGCCAGTAGTATGGTCGGTGCAACTAATGAAAAACTGTTTTTT. It encodes CASSMVGATNEKLFF.

A word on this clone: The junction does not match germline at one end; this may be a read error. The chain couples TRBV30 to TRBJ2-2; 7 nucleotides align to TRBD2. The CDR3 consists of 15 residues. Germline loops: CDR1 GTSNPN, CDR2 SVGIG (reference sequence). CDR3 protein: CAGSGGGSGAGELFF. The CDR3 bases are TGTGCCGGGAGTGGGGGGGGGAGCGGCGCCGGGGAGCTGTTTTTT.

The chain uses TRBV7-9 and TRBJ2-7; TRBD2 agrees at 7 bases. CDR1 and CDR2 (germline): SEHNR, FQNEAQ (reference sequence). The CDR3 spans 15 residues. The ends lost 5 bases at V and 2 bases at J; junction bases unmatched: 9. For the CDR3, the DNA is TGTGCCAGCAGCCAAATTCGGGGGGTTACCTACGAGCAGTACTTC. It encodes CASSQIRGVTYEQYF.

The V gene is TRBV4-2, the J gene TRBJ2-5; 8 bases map to TRBD1. The CDR3 sequence is 15 residues long. CDR1 LGHNA and CDR2 YNFKEQ come from the germline V gene. The V gene end was trimmed by 4 bases and the J gene end by 5 bases; junction bases not matched to a gene: 9. CDR3 nucleotides: TGTGCCAGCAGCCCCCGGACAGGGAGTGGGGAGACCCAGTACTTC. It codes for CASSPRTGSGETQYF.

The gene calls are TRBV19 and TRBJ2-4; 7 bases match TRBD1. Unmatched junction bases numbered 3, after V lost 0 bases and J lost 4 bases. The CDR3 consists of 15 residues. The V gene's germline CDR1 is LNHDA and CDR2 SQIVND (reference sequence). The CDR3, as DNA: TGTGCCAGTAGTATAGATGGGACAGAAAAAAACATTCAGTACTTC. This codes for CASSIDGTEKNIQYF.

The rearrangement uses TRBV10-3 and TRBJ1-2; D unclear. The CDR3 loop spans 12 amino acids. The V end was cut by 6 bases, the J end by 1 base, with 6 bases between. CDR1 ENHRY and CDR2 SYGVKD come from the germline V gene. CDR3 loop: CAISQDNYGYTF. Written as DNA, the CDR3 is TGTGCCATCAGCCAGGATAACTATGGCTACACCTTC.

This chain links TRBV18 with TRBJ2-5, with no clear D. V was shortened by 2 bases and J by 5 bases, with 15 bases between the two germline ends. This CDR3 spans 15 amino acids. In germline, CDR1 is KGHSH, CDR2 LQKENI. Here the CDR3 DNA reads TGTGCCAGCTCACCAGGGTCGTCCCGGCGGGAGACCCAGTACTTC. Translating it yields CASSPGSSRRETQYF.

This chain links TRBV6-5 with TRBJ2-5; no definite D call. The CDR3 spans 11 residues. The V end was cut by 5 bases, the J end by 3 bases, with 4 bases between. Germline CDR1 MNHEY, CDR2 SVGAGI. CDR3 coding DNA: TGTGCCAGCAGTCGTAAAGAGACCCAGTACTTC. The encoded protein is CASSRKETQYF.

The chain uses TRBV6-6 and TRBJ2-7; the D gene is possibly TRBD2 (6 bases). CDR3 length: 13 residues. V was pared by 8 bases and J by 2 bases, with 13 bases between. From germline, CDR1 is MNHNY and CDR2 SVGAGI (reference sequence). CDR3 nucleotides: TGTGCCAGCTCGGACCGGGGGACCTACGAGCAGTACTTC. It is translated as CASSDRGTYEQYF.

The chain couples TRBV29-1 to TRBJ1-1; 9 bases line up with TRBD1. This CDR3 region has 14 residues. CDR1 SQVTM and CDR2 ANQGSEA come from the germline V gene. V was pared by 6 bases and J by 3 bases, with 8 bases of the junction left unmatched. The CDR3 region has the DNA TGCAGCGTCGATACTGGACAGGGGCACACTGAAGCTTTCTTT. Residues: CSVDTGQGHTEAFF.

This chain connects TRBV30 to TRBJ2-5; TRBD2 is a possible D gene (6 bases). The CDR3 extends over 14 amino acids. The germline V and J ends were trimmed by 3 bases and 7 bases, with 18 bases remaining between them. Germline V gene sequence: CDR1 GTSNPN, CDR2 SVGIG (reference sequence). CDR3 sequence (DNA): TGTGCCTGGAGGTTTACCGGGGCGGGATTGACCCAGTACTTC. This encodes CAWRFTGAGLTQYF.

This chain joins TRBV29-1 and TRBJ1-1; D is unresolved. Germline CDR1 SQVTM, CDR2 ANQGSEA. Trimming took off 6 bases at V and 7 bases at J, with 12 bases between the two ends. This CDR3 comprises 11 residues. Here the CDR3 reads CSVIGGSEAFF. The DNA of the CDR3 is TGCAGCGTGATTGGCGGGAGTGAAGCTTTCTTT.

The chain combines TRBV15 with TRBJ1-5; TRBD1 aligns across 8 bases. V dropped 0 bases and J dropped 6; count of bases not matched to a gene: 1. CDR3 length equals 14 residues. Germline V CDR1 and CDR2: LNHNV, YYDKDF (reference sequence). As DNA, the CDR3 is TGTGCCACCAGCAGAGACAGGGGGCTTCAGCCCCAGCATTTT. Amino acid sequence: CATSRDRGLQPQHF. Together with reference TRBV15 and TRBJ1-5, the CDR3 gives the full variable domain: DAMVIQNPRYQVTQFGKPVTLSCSQTLNHNVMYWYQQKSSQAPKLLFHYYDKDFNNEADTPDNFQSRRPNTSFCFLDIRSPGLGDTAMYLCATSRDRGLQPQHFGDGTRLSIL.

The chain recombines TRBV6-5 with TRBJ2-7; 10 positions agree with TRBD1. This CDR3 is built from 13 residues. Germline V gene sequence: CDR1 MNHEY, CDR2 SVGAGI. Germline trimming cut 7 bases from V and 4 bases from J; bases unmatched to any gene: 4. This chain's CDR3 is CASNSGQGYEQYF. The DNA for the CDR3 is TGTGCCAGCAATTCGGGACAGGGGTACGAGCAGTACTTC.

The chain combines TRBV10-3 with TRBJ1-1, with D possibly being TRBD1 (5 bases). Germline values: CDR1 ENHRY, CDR2 SYGVKD. V was pared by 3 bases and J by 4 bases, with 15 bases between. The CDR3 is 15 residues long. The CDR3 bases are TGTGCCATCAGTGACATGGCAGGGTTGGTCACTGAAGCTTTCTTT. Protein: CAISDMAGLVTEAFF.

The CDR3 coding sequence is TGTGCCACACCGGGACTAGGGGGAACCCAGTACTTC. Translation: CATPGLGGTQYF. This rearrangement joins TRBV2 to TRBJ2-5; TRBD2 agrees at 8 bases. After removal of 10 bases from V and 8 bases from J, the junction contained 9 bases not matched to a gene. The CDR3 loop spans 12 amino acids. Looked up from germline, CDR1 is SNHLY and CDR2 is FYNNEI.

This chain links TRBV9 with TRBJ2-7; TRBD2 agrees at 8 bases. CDR3 size: 17 residues. V shed 5 bases and J 0 bases; nucleotides not matched to a gene: 13. Germline lookup yields CDR1 SGDLS and CDR2 YYNGEE. CDR3 in amino acids: CASRLITGTSDSYEQYF. The CDR3 nucleotides are TGTGCCAGCAGACTTATCACCGGGACTAGTGACTCCTACGAGCAGTACTTC.

This chain connects TRBV10-2 to TRBJ1-5, with 9 bases aligning to TRBD1. V shed 9 bases and J 1 base; nucleotides not matched to a gene: 7. CDR1 and CDR2 from the germline V gene are WSHSY and SAAADI. The CDR3 is made up of 15 amino acids. CDR3 sequence (DNA): TGCGCCAGTAGAACCGGGACAGGGAGCAATCAGCCCCAGCATTTT. It specifies CASRTGTGSNQPQHF.

The chain is built from TRBV29-1 and TRBJ1-2; 8 bases fit TRBD1. The germline V gene has CDR1 SQVTM and CDR2 ANQGSEA. With 6 bases clipped from V and 4 bases from J, the junction kept 4 bases outside the gene matches. CDR3 length equals 12 residues. The CDR3 coding sequence is TGCAGCGTGGGGACAGGATTCTATGGCTACACCTTC. It yields the protein CSVGTGFYGYTF.

The chain is built from TRBV11-2 and TRBJ1-3; D unclear. The CDR3 is made up of 13 amino acids. The germline V and J ends were trimmed by 5 bases and 4 bases, with 9 bases remaining between them. The germline V gene has CDR1 SGHAT and CDR2 FQNNGV. This CDR3 reads CASSRTQGNTIYF. CDR3 nucleotides: TGTGCCAGCAGCCGCACTCAAGGAAACACCATATATTTT.

J is TRBJ2-7 and V is TRBV11-3; 7 positions match TRBD1. With 1 base clipped from V and 2 bases from J, the junction kept 5 bases outside the gene matches. The CDR3 is 15 residues long. Germline V lookup: CDR1 SGHNT, CDR2 YENEEA. CDR3 sequence reads: CASSLGPGTAYEQYV. CDR3 coding DNA: TGTGCCAGCAGCTTAGGGCCCGGGACAGCCTACGAGCAGTACGTC.

The chain is built from TRBV10-3 and TRBJ1-5; a possible D gene is TRBD1 (6 bases). This CDR3 has 13 residues. Looked up from germline, CDR1 is ENHRY and CDR2 is SYGVKD. Trimming cost V 6 bases and J 0 bases, with 6 bases left between them. The chain's CDR3 is CAIRGHSNQPQHF. For the CDR3, the DNA is TGTGCCATCAGGGGACATAGCAATCAGCCCCAGCATTTT.

The chain has TRBV5-5 and TRBJ1-1, with D unclear. The CDR3 covers 14 residues. V was pared by 0 bases and J by 5 bases, with 11 bases between. Germline values: CDR1 SGHKS, CDR2 YYEKEE (reference sequence). The CDR3 reads CASSLDTGWTEAFF. The CDR3 DNA reads as TGTGCCAGCAGCTTGGACACCGGGTGGACTGAAGCTTTCTTT.

V and J are TRBV4-3 and TRBJ2-1; D is ambiguous. The CDR3 has 15 amino acids. Per germline, CDR1 LGHNA and CDR2 YSLEER. Trimming removed 1 base at V and 0 bases at J, with 7 bases between. CDR3 in DNA: TGCGCCAGCAGCCAAGTCGTGAGCTCCTACAATGAGCAGTTCTTC. Translated: CASSQVVSSYNEQFF.

The CDR3 region has the DNA TGCGCCAGCAGCCAACCAGGGCGGACCTACGAGCAGTACGTC. Translated: CASSQPGRTYEQYV. The chain recombines TRBV4-1 with TRBJ2-7, with a possible D match to TRBD1 (5 bases). The CDR3 covers 14 residues. Germline CDR1 and CDR2: MGHRA and YSYEKL. V lost 2 bases to trimming and J lost 2 bases, with 10 bases between them.